The entry below gives a single T cell receptor beta chain sequence along with its context. The antigen is unknown. CD8 cells regarded as naive lacked CD45RO, were positively chosen for CCR7, and omitted terminally differentiated effector memory CD45RA+ cells. The data are from a study of shared clonotypes between healthy human individuals. Study summary: Each donor contributed plates that comprised three CD4 naive, three CD4 memory, two CD8 naive and one CD8 memory.

This CDR3 is 15 amino acids long. V was cut by 0 bases and J by 0 bases, with 6 bases left in between. Running of the assay took place at deep level. Here immunoSEQ multiplex PCR was the method, and the copy in TCRdb shows in-frame clones only, minus some. Here the sample spans millions of clones, 85% to 95% being singletons. Study-level findings and limits: Naive CD4 clonotypes overlapped across a handful of donors at approximately 5.3%. Large sequencing depth failed to make sorted-subset sequencing complete, rarefaction showed.

The V call is TRBV23-1, the J call TRBJ1-5; D not resolved. TRBV23-1 is flagged as an ORF with uncertain function. The TCR sequence derives from a man aged 18 to 35 in good health. Some clones in this sample may be carry-over from other donors' samples. The sequenced sample was naive CD8+ T cells from PBMCs. The CDR3 region has the DNA TGCGCCAGCAGTCAATCGTCGGGTAGCAATCAGCCCCAGCATTTT. The encoded protein is CASSQSSGSNQPQHF.